These T cell receptor beta chains were read from a single sample in a study of graft-versus-host responses after intestinal transplantation. TCRdb's table, derived via immunoSEQ multiplex PCR, lists solely in-frame clones and lacks some. The sample consists of about 39,000 clones, more than 85% of them appearing once. These receptors have no identified antigens. Material: unstimulated CD8+ T cells sorted from spleen or lymph node cells, obtained before transplant. Every receptor here comes from a human donor who was the organ donor for an intestinal transplant. The CDR3 runs from the conserved cysteine through the conserved F or W. The order of the fields is J gene, V gene, D gene, clone size, CDR3 protein, CDR3 DNA. A D gene is named only where the DNA matches it firmly. Not all rows give a size; the values are once, few, many and, for expanded clones, a class.

TRBJ2-7 | TRBV10-3 | TRBD1 | once | CAISEPGQGIIGYEQYF | TGTGCCATCAGTGAACCCGGACAGGGGATAATAGGCTACGAGCAGTACTTC
TRBJ1-3 | TRBV13 | . | . | CASSLGAGTNLSGNTIYF | TGTGCCAGCAGCTTAGGGGCAGGGACCAACCTCTCTGGAAACACCATATATTTT
TRBJ2-5 | TRBV19 | . | . | CASRKDSQETQYF | TGTGCCAGTAGGAAGGACAGCCAAGAGACCCAGTACTTC
TRBJ2-7 | TRBV19 | . | . | CASSFSGTAKNEQYF | TGTGCCAGTAGTTTCTCCGGGACCGCCAAAAACGAGCAGTACTTC
TRBJ2-1 | TRBV7-6 | TRBD2 | . | CASSPHQAGVGDNEQFF | TGTGCCAGCAGCCCCCACCAGGCGGGAGTGGGGGACAATGAGCAGTTCTTC
TRBJ2-1 | TRBV28 | TRBD1 | once | CASLPGTGMRVHNEQFF | TGTGCCAGCCTACCAGGGACAGGGATGAGGGTCCACAATGAGCAGTTCTTC
TRBJ2-2 | TRBV29-1 | TRBD1 | . | CSVGQGYAPTGELFF | TGCAGCGTTGGACAGGGGTACGCTCCCACCGGGGAGCTGTTTTTT
TRBJ2-7 | TRBV10-3 | . | . | CAIAPIPDQYPPYEQYF | TGTGCCATCGCCCCGATCCCAGACCAATACCCTCCCTACGAGCAGTACTTC
TRBJ2-5 | TRBV4-1 | . | . | CASSPPNQETQYF | TGCGCCAGCAGCCCACCTAATCAAGAGACCCAGTACTTC
TRBJ2-1 | TRBV7-3 | . | . | CASSLTGYNEQFF | TGTGCCAGCAGCTTAACAGGCTACAATGAGCAGTTCTTC
TRBJ2-3 | TRBV4-3 | . | . | CASSQDGLGPDTQYF | TGCGCCAGCAGCCAAGATGGCCTTGGCCCAGATACGCAGTATTTT
TRBJ2-3 | TRBV14 | . | . | CASSQGPTDTQYF | TGTGCCAGCAGCCAAGGTCCCACAGATACGCAGTATTTT